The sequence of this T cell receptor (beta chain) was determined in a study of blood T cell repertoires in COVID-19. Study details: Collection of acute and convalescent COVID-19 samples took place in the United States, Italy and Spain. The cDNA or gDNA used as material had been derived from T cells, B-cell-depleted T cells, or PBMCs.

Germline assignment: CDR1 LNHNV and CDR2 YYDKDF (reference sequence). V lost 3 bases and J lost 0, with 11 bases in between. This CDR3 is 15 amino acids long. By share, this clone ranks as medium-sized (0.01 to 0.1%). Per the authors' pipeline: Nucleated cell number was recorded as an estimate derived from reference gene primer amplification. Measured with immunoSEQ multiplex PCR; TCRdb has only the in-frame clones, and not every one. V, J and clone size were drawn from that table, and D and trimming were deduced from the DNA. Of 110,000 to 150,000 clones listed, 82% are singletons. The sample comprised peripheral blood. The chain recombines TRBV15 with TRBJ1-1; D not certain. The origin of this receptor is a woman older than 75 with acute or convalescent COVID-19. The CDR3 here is CATSSSSQLNTEAFF. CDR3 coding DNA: TGTGCCACCAGCAGTTCTTCACAGCTGAACACTGAAGCTTTCTTT. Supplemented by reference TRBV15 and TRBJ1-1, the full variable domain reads DAMVIQNPRYQVTQFGKPVTLSCSQTLNHNVMYWYQQKSSQAPKLLFHYYDKDFNNEADTPDNFQSRRPNTSFCFLDIRSPGLGDTAMYLCATSSSSQLNTEAFFGQGTRLTVV.